These T cell receptor beta chains were read from a single sample in a study of blood T cell repertoires in COVID-19. Using immunoSEQ multiplex PCR, the repertoire was profiled, and TCRdb retains in-frame clones only, with some absent. The repertoire consists of 400,000 to 500,000 clones, with about 88% occurring once and the leading ten covering approximately 1.5%. The sequenced sample consisted of PBMCs or T cells enriched from blood (not recorded which). The receptors stem from a woman between 18 and 30 years old who had been exposed to COVID-19. The CDR3 runs from the conserved cysteine through the conserved F or W. D genes are given only for firm matches. Not every row has a clone size; where given, it reads once, few, many or a size class.

>-|TRBV7-9|-|TRBJ1-1
TGTGCCAGCAGTCACTCGGACAGCCCCGTTTTTGGGGCTTTCTTT
CASSHSDSPVFGAFF
>TRBD1|TRBV4-1|-|TRBJ1-1
TGCGCCAGCAGCCAAGAGACACAGGGGCCGAACACTGAAGCTTTCTTT
CASSQETQGPNTEAFF
>-|TRBV30|-|TRBJ1-5
TGTGCCTGGAGCCCGACCGGGATCGAGCCCCAGCATTTT
CAWSPTGIEPQHF
>-|TRBV21-1|-|TRBJ2-3
TGTGCCAGCAGCAAAGCGCTTTACAGGGTTAAAAGAGCGCAGTATTTT
CASSKALYRVKRAQYF
>-|TRBV13|once|TRBJ2-1
TGTGCCAGCAGTCGTCCGGGAAGCAATGAGCAGTTCTTC
CASSRPGSNEQFF
>TRBD1|TRBV11-3|-|TRBJ1-1
TGTGCCAGCAGCGCACAGGGGGCTGGTGAAGCTTTCTTT
CASSAQGAGEAFF
>TRBD1|TRBV27|-|TRBJ2-7
TGTGCCAGCAGTTCACTAATCGACAGGGGGTCTGCCAACGAGCAGTACTTC
CASSSLIDRGSANEQYF
>TRBD1|TRBV6-5|-|TRBJ1-6
TGTGCCAGCAGTAGGGGGCGCGTTTCACCCCTCCACTTT
CASSRGRVSPLHF
>-|TRBV27|-|TRBJ1-5
TGTGCCAGCAGTTTTCTTCTCACGCTTGGAGATCAGCCCCAGCATTTT
CASSFLLTLGDQPQHF
>-|TRBV5-1|-|TRBJ2-2
TGCGCCAGCAGCTTGATCACAGGGAACACCGGGGAGCTGTTTTTT
CASSLITGNTGELFF
>TRBD1|TRBV18|once|TRBJ2-1
TGTGCCAGCTCACCATCCACCGGGACAGGGAGTTATAATGAGCAGTTCTTC
CASSPSTGTGSYNEQFF
>-|TRBV7-9|-|TRBJ2-5
TGTGCCAGCAGCTTTTGGAGGGGGCGAAAAGAGACCCAGTACTTC
CASSFWRGRKETQYF
>-|TRBV6-5|-|TRBJ2-7
TGTGCCAGCAGTTACTCAATCGACAGCTCCTACGAGCAGTACTTC
CASSYSIDSSYEQYF
>-|TRBV7-6|-|TRBJ2-4
TGTGCCAGCAGCCCCGGCACAGGGAGCCCGATCAAAAACATTCAGTACTTC
CASSPGTGSPIKNIQYF
>-|TRBV9|-|TRBJ1-1
TGTGCCAGCAGCGTAGGGGCAGGGGAGTCCGGCACTGAAGCTTTCTTT
CASSVGAGESGTEAFF
>TRBD1|TRBV18|-|TRBJ2-3
TGTGCCAGCTCACCAACTCCCTGGACAGGAAGCACAGATACGCAGTATTTT
CASSPTPWTGSTDTQYF
>TRBD1|TRBV19|-|TRBJ2-7
TGTGCCAGTTCGCCGGGACAGACCTACGAGCAGTACTTC
CASSPGQTYEQYF
>TRBD1|TRBV10-3|-|TRBJ1-1
TGTGCCATCAGGCGGGACAGGGAGAACACTGAAGCTTTCTTT
CAIRRDRENTEAFF
>-|TRBV11-1|once|TRBJ2-5
TGTGCCAGCAGCCACGGGGGGCGGTGGCAAGAGACCCAGTACTTC
CASSHGGRWQETQYF
>-|TRBV7-2|-|TRBJ2-7
TGTGCCAGCAGCTTACCAGGGATCTACGAGCAGTACTTC
CASSLPGIYEQYF
>TRBD1|TRBV5-1|-|TRBJ1-3
TGCGCCAGCAGCTTCCGGGACAGCGGTAACTCTGGAAACACCATATATTTT
CASSFRDSGNSGNTIYF
>TRBD1|TRBV7-9|-|TRBJ2-1
TGTGCCAGCAGCTATGGGGACAGCCTCTCCTACAATGAGCAGTTCTTC
CASSYGDSLSYNEQFF
>-|TRBV5-1|-|TRBJ2-1
TGCGCCAGCAGTGACAGCGTCTCCTACAATGAGCAGTTCTTC
CASSDSVSYNEQFF